This is a list of T cell receptor beta chains from one sample in a study of OX40 agonist ivuxolimab in advanced cancers. Assay: immunoSEQ multiplex PCR; the TCRdb copy retains only in-frame clones and omits some. This sample has 75,000 to 95,000 clones; around 83% occur once, and the top ten carry roughly 0.22%. The sample here was CD4+ or CD8+ T cells sorted from blood, taken in a trial of the OX40 agonist ivuxolimab. The receptors shown here come from an adult with an advanced solid tumor such as melanoma, head and neck, liver or kidney cancer. Each CDR3 is given with its conserved first and last residue.

TRBV5-1	TRBJ2-5	CASSLGLAGEKETQYF
TRBV28	TRBJ1-2	CASSLLAGENYGYTF
TRBV2	TRBJ1-1	CASTTTGSTNTEAFF
TRBV7-2	TRBJ2-1	CASSSGLAASSYNEQFF
TRBV7-9	TRBJ2-1	CASSRTGGRVIEQFF
TRBV5-5	TRBJ2-5	CASSPGGDETQYF
TRBV28	TRBJ1-3	CASSETGLGGNTIYF
TRBV11-2	TRBJ2-1	CASSLTSGNHNEQFF
TRBV2	TRBJ2-1	CASSDTSSYNEQFF
TRBV7-2	TRBJ2-3	CASSLMGQITDTQYF
TRBV7-2	TRBJ1-5	CASSLDRNQPQHF
TRBV5-1	TRBJ2-3	CASSLVEGSGSDTQYF
TRBV28	TRBJ1-1	CASSSHTAVEAFF
TRBV30	TRBJ2-7	CAWSAGSNEQYF
TRBV7-9	TRBJ1-1	CASSSRDRGFTEAFF
TRBV19	TRBJ2-1	CASSFRANSYNEQFF
TRBV27	TRBJ2-5	CASRRLAGGLETQYF
TRBV5-1	TRBJ2-4	CASSPGDRGNIQYF
TRBV2	TRBJ1-3	CASSEGSGNTIYF
TRBV19	TRBJ2-1	CASSISSGSFLNEQFF
TRBV28	TRBJ1-2	CASSLRRTGKGGGYTF
TRBV5-1	TRBJ1-1	CASSWTGEATEAFF
TRBV2	TRBJ2-7	CAIRRGTSGKEYF
TRBV7-3	TRBJ2-3	CASSLNAGGTDTQYF
TRBV25-1	TRBJ2-1	CASSDPGQGNEQFF
TRBV18	TRBJ1-4	CASSPNLLATNEKLFF
TRBV5-1	TRBJ1-2	CASRLSIYVYGYTF
TRBV27	TRBJ2-7	CASSSPRGSRRDEQYF
TRBV7-9	TRBJ2-5	CASSSRKRLAGEVETQYF
TRBV28	TRBJ1-2	CASSSFGISGYGYTF
TRBV7-9	TRBJ1-2	CASNDRGGYTF
TRBV2	TRBJ2-3	CASSQHTDTQYF
TRBV28	TRBJ2-3	CASSSTDTQYF
TRBV20-1	TRBJ1-2	CSARDHYGYTF
TRBV5-1	TRBJ2-5	CASRPPGTSTAETQYF
TRBV11-2	TRBJ2-2	CASSLGGAGELFF
TRBV5-4	TRBJ2-1	CASSPGVSNEQFF
TRBV7-2	TRBJ2-5	CASSLAGSGGLAGGQETQYF
TRBV28	TRBJ2-4	CASTFSGQGVKNIQYF
TRBV18	TRBJ2-2	CASSRPSGELFF
TRBV7-3	TRBJ1-2	CASSLTDRGQSSGYTF
TRBV6-5	TRBJ1-3	CASSRLRSGNTIYF
TRBV7-3	TRBJ2-5	CASSLSHQETQYF
TRBV4-3	TRBJ2-2	CASSQGTERTGELFF
TRBV28	TRBJ1-1	CASSLPGGIMNTEAFF
TRBV19	TRBJ1-2	CASSRRTGGSYDYGYTF
TRBV2	TRBJ1-2	CASSPHSQGSYTF
TRBV30	TRBJ2-7	CACYKGAESYEQYF
TRBV7-6	TRBJ2-1	CASSLEVVGGAGDEQFF
TRBV5-4	TRBJ2-2	CASSFGQGSTGELFF
TRBV28	TRBJ1-1	CASSSSPGRNIYTEAFF
TRBV19	TRBJ2-7	CASSILTGDEQYF
TRBV5-3	TRBJ1-1	CARSSNDRGPSEAFF
TRBV6-5	TRBJ1-5	CASSYSSGRGQPQHF
TRBV19	TRBJ1-5	CASRPWAEANQPQHF
TRBV21-1	TRBJ2-3	CASSKARASGAPTRRDTQYF